These T cell receptor beta chains were read from a single sample in a study of CD8+ T cells in alopecia areata. TCRdb's copy holds only in-frame clones and misses some; the assay was immunoSEQ multiplex PCR. The sample has about 250,000 clones; 65% to 70% are singletons. This specimen consisted of CD4+ T cells sorted from blood, obtained at week 0. All receptors derive from a human donor with alopecia areata. The CDR3 runs from the conserved cysteine through the conserved F or W. D genes are given only for firm matches. Some rows have no size entry. The others give once, few or many, or a class for an expanded clone.

clone_size d_call j_call cdr3_length v_call cdr3_aa cdr3_nt
NA TRBD1 TRBJ1-1 16 TRBV6-5 CASSLVAGTELIEAFF TGTGCCAGCAGTTTAGTCGCCGGGACAGAACTAATTGAAGCTTTCTTT
many NA TRBJ2-3 17 TRBV4-1 CASSHTLRDWSTDTQYF TGCGCCAGCAGCCATACCCTCCGGGACTGGAGCACAGATACGCAGTATTTT
once NA TRBJ1-1 13 TRBV2 CASNLVGGDEAFF TGTGCCAGCAATCTAGTAGGGGGGGATGAAGCTTTCTTT
NA NA TRBJ2-7 14 TRBV4-3 CASSQDPSSNEQYF TGCGCCAGCAGCCAAGATCCCTCCTCCAACGAGCAGTACTTC
NA NA TRBJ2-6 14 TRBV11-3 CASSPTSGANVLTF TGTGCCAGCAGCCCCACTTCTGGGGCCAACGTCCTGACTTTC
NA TRBD1 TRBJ2-5 15 TRBV7-6 CASSRPGTGQETQYF TGTGCCAGCAGCCGACCCGGGACAGGGCAAGAGACCCAGTACTTC
NA NA TRBJ1-2 15 TRBV29-1 CSVPRVGQKSYGYTF TGCAGCGTCCCCAGGGTGGGACAAAAGTCCTATGGCTACACCTTC
NA NA TRBJ1-5 13 TRBV29-1 CSVSRDQGQPQHF TGCAGCGTATCCCGGGACCAAGGGCAGCCCCAGCATTTT
NA NA TRBJ2-1 14 TRBV6-5 CASSYGRGTNEQFF TGTGCCAGCAGTTACGGCAGGGGGACTAATGAGCAGTTCTTC
NA TRBD1 TRBJ1-5 12 TRBV10-3 CAAQGTNQPQHF TGTGCCGCACAGGGGACCAATCAGCCCCAGCATTTT
NA TRBD2 TRBJ2-2 15 TRBV29-1 CSVGVAGGPTGELFF TGCAGCGTTGGAGTGGCGGGGGGACCCACCGGGGAGCTGTTTTTT
NA NA TRBJ2-1 11 TRBV30 CAGRDFNEQFF TGTGCCGGCCGGGACTTTAATGAGCAGTTCTTC
NA TRBD1 TRBJ2-3 14 TRBV7-9 CASSQDRGQDTQYF TGTGCCAGCAGCCAGGACAGGGGGCAGGATACGCAGTATTTT
once TRBD1 TRBJ2-7 13 TRBV5-4 CASSPTGGDEQYF TGTGCCAGCAGCCCGACAGGGGGCGACGAGCAGTACTTC
NA TRBD1 TRBJ2-7 18 TRBV7-8 CASSLRVGWDRSSYEQYF TGTGCCAGCAGCCTTCGTGTGGGTTGGGACAGAAGCTCCTACGAGCAGTACTTC
NA NA TRBJ1-2 14 TRBV7-2 CASSLRRGIHGYTF TGTGCCAGCAGCTTAAGGAGAGGGATACATGGCTACACCTTC